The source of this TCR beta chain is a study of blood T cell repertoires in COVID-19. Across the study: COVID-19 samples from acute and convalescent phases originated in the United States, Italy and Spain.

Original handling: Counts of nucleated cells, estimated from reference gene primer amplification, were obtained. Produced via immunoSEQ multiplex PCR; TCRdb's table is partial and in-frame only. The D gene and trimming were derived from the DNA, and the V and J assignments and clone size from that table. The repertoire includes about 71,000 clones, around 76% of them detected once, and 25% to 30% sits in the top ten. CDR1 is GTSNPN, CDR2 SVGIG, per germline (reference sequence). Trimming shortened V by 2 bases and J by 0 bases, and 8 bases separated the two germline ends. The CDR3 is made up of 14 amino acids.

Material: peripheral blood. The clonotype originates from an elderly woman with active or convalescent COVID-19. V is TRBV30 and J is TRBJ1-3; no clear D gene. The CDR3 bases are TGTGCCTGGAGTAATCTGAGCTCTGGAAACACCATATATTTT. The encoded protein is CAWSNLSSGNTIYF.